The 18 T cell receptor beta chains given below trace back to one sample, sequenced in a study of identical twins. MiXCR was run by TCRdb on the 5' RACE reads, yielding one entry per CDR3 protein. Of around 250,000 distinct CDR3 sequences in the sample, 9.5% to 15% were seen once. The sample was also linked to a second study, of yellow fever vaccine responses in identical twins.

The sequencing input was memory (CD45RO+) T cells sorted from blood. The origin of the receptors is a young woman in good health.

This clonotype was observed at least ten times. V usage is TRBV6-1 and J usage is TRBJ1-5; D is possibly TRBD1 (6 bases). The CDR3 runs 14 residues. Germline assignment: CDR1 MNHNS and CDR2 SASEGT. V lost 3 bases to trimming and J lost 7 bases, with 13 bases between them. The CDR3 spells CASSERQASQPQHF. For the CDR3, the DNA is TGTGCCAGCAGTGAGAGACAGGCTAGCCAGCCCCAGCATTTT.

This clonotype was recorded a few times. The CDR3 bases are TGTGCCAGCAGCTTAAGTGGGGGACGGAAGAGCTCCTACGAGCAGTACTTC. Translating it yields CASSLSGGRKSSYEQYF. The V call is TRBV7-8, the J call TRBJ2-7; D tentatively fits TRBD1 or TRBD2 (5 bases each). Germline assignment: CDR1 SGHVS and CDR2 FQNEAQ. The CDR3 has 17 amino acids. The V end lost 2 bases, the J end lost 0 bases, and 17 bases lay between the germline ends.

The CDR3: CASSQDIAGGPVAKNIQYF. The CDR3 bases are TGCGCCAGCAGCCAAGATATAGCGGGAGGCCCCGTAGCCAAAAACATTCAGTACTTC. The gene calls are TRBV4-3 and TRBJ2-4, with 10 bases that match TRBD2. The CDR3 extends over 19 amino acids. The V segment lost 0 bases and the J segment 0 bases; nucleotides outside the gene matches: 8. Germline values: CDR1 LGHNA, CDR2 YSLEER.

The chain couples TRBV30 to TRBJ2-2; no clear D gene. Germline assignment: CDR1 GTSNPN and CDR2 SVGIG (reference sequence). The CDR3 covers 12 residues. V lost 4 bases, J lost 4 bases, and 7 bases lay in between. CDR3 protein: CAWMGSTGELFF. In nucleotides, the CDR3 is TGTGCCTGGATGGGGTCCACCGGGGAGCTGTTTTTT. The full variable domain, in which reference TRBV30 and TRBJ2-2 provide the parts outside the CDR3, is SQTIHQWPATLVQPVGSPLSLECTVEGTSNPNLYWYRQAAGRGLQLLFYSVGIGQISSEVPQNLSASRPQDRQFILSSKKLLLSDSGFYLCAWMGSTGELFFGEGSRLTVL.

This clonotype was detected many times. This sequence joins TRBV12-3 or TRBV12-4 and TRBJ2-2; the D call may be TRBD1 or TRBD2 (5 bases each). V was pared by 7 bases and J by 6 bases, with 24 bases between. The length of the CDR3 is 17 residues. The CDR3 DNA follows: TGTGCCAGCAACCGGTGGGGCCAAAAGGGCGGGTCCGGGGAGCTGTTTTTT. Translating gives CASNRWGQKGGSGELFF.

This clonotype came up a few times. The CDR3 DNA reads as TGCAGCGTTACTAAACCCCCCGGGACTTCAGGCAGAGATACGCAGTATTTT. This gives the protein CSVTKPPGTSGRDTQYF. The chain is built from TRBV29-1 and TRBJ2-3; D may be TRBD2 (6 bases). Germline values: CDR1 SQVTM, CDR2 ANQGSEA. V was clipped by 5 bases and J by 5 bases, with 26 bases between them. The CDR3 consists of 17 residues.

In its sample, this clonotype was seen a few times. The CDR3 loop reads CASSQGGRGYNTEAFF. The CDR3 bases are TGTGCCAGCAGCCAAGGCGGTAGGGGCTATAACACTGAAGCTTTCTTT. The V and J genes are TRBV12-3 or TRBV12-4 and TRBJ1-1, with D possibly matching TRBD1 (5 bases). This CDR3 comprises 16 residues. V lost 6 bases and J 2 bases, leaving 19 bases between the germline ends.

This clonotype showed up just a few times. The chain combines TRBV28 with TRBJ2-2; a possible D gene is TRBD1 (5 bases). Germline loops: CDR1 MDHEN, CDR2 SYDVKM. This CDR3 has 14 residues. V lost 6 bases and J 7 bases, leaving 15 bases between the germline ends. The CDR3 DNA follows: TGTGCCAGCAGACGGACACCGTCAAGCGGGGAGCTGTTTTTT. Its protein product is CASRRTPSSGELFF.

This clonotype was counted a few times. This chain connects TRBV7-2 to TRBJ2-6, with D possibly matching TRBD1 (5 bases). This CDR3 has 16 residues. Looked up from germline, CDR1 is SGHTA and CDR2 is FQGNSA. Trimming stripped 4 bases from V and 4 bases from J, with 14 bases between. CDR3 nucleotide sequence: TGTGCCAGCAGCTCCCTAGGGGTGGCAGGGGCCAACGTCCTGACTTTC. It translates to CASSSLGVAGANVLTF. The full variable domain, rest sourced from reference TRBV7-2 and TRBJ2-6, is GAGVSQSPSNKVTEKGKDVELRCDPISGHTALYWYRQSLGQGLEFLIYFQGNSAPDKSGLPSDRFSAERTGGSVSTLTIQRTQQEDSAVYLCASSSLGVAGANVLTFGAGSRLTVL.

The genes are TRBV6-1 and TRBJ1-1, with D maybe TRBD1 (6 bases). Germline values: CDR1 MNHNS, CDR2 SASEGT. V was trimmed by 6 bases and J by 4 bases, leaving 12 bases between them. The CDR3 totals 13 residues. CDR3 sequence: CASRPGASTEAFF. CDR3 coding DNA: TGTGCCAGCAGGCCGGGGGCGTCCACTGAAGCTTTCTTT.

The sample holds many counts of this clonotype. The V call is TRBV12-3 or TRBV12-4, the J call TRBJ2-1, with TRBD2 matching over 11 bases. There are 14 residues in the CDR3. V shed 7 bases, J shed 5 bases, and the junction held 4 bases outside the gene matches. CDR3 bases: TGTGCCAGCACCGAGACTAGCGGGGACAATGAGCAGTTCTTC. It codes for CASTETSGDNEQFF.

This chain connects TRBV4-1 to TRBJ2-7; D is perhaps TRBD1 or TRBD2 (6 bases each). The CDR3 contains 15 residues. Trimming removed 4 bases from V and 2 bases from J, with 15 bases in between. The germline gives CDR1 MGHRA, CDR2 YSYEKL. The CDR3 coding sequence is TGCGCCAGCAGCCTTCTCGGGGGCCCGACCTACGAGCAGTACTTC. It codes for CASSLLGGPTYEQYF.

The chain joins TRBV28 to TRBJ2-1, with TRBD1 matching 9 bases. Germline V CDR1 and CDR2: MDHEN, SYDVKM. V was clipped by 7 bases and J by 6 bases; unmatched bases: 10. The CDR3 covers 15 residues. The CDR3 loop is CASTRPGQGGNEQFF. The CDR3 nucleotides are TGTGCCAGCACCCGTCCGGGACAGGGCGGCAATGAGCAGTTCTTC. Full variable domain (missing parts from reference TRBV28 and TRBJ2-1): DVKVTQSSRYLVKRTGEKVFLECVQDMDHENMFWYRQDPGLGLRLIYFSYDVKMKEKGDIPEGYSVSREKKERFSLILESASTNQTSMYLCASTRPGQGGNEQFFGPGTRLTVL.

This clonotype turned up a few times. In DNA, the CDR3 is TGCAGTGCTACGGACGCCGGGTTGGCAGATACGCAGTATTTT. Translated: CSATDAGLADTQYF. This sequence joins TRBV20-1 and TRBJ2-3, with D unclear. CDR3 length: 14 amino acids. CDR1 DFQATT and CDR2 SNEGSKA come from the germline V gene (reference sequence). V was pared by 4 bases and J by 4 bases, with 15 bases between.

In regard to this clonotype: Mismatch with germline at one junction end may stem from a read error. This sequence joins TRBV19 and TRBJ2-1; TRBD1 aligns across 7 bases. There are 15 residues in the CDR3. Germline CDR1 and CDR2: LNHDA and SQIVND (reference sequence). The CDR3 bases are TGTGCCAGCAGTACAGGGGTTGGGTCCTACAATGAGCAGTTCTTC. Translating gives CASSTGVGSYNEQFF.

This clonotype has only a few counts. The chain recombines TRBV7-2 with TRBJ2-3; D possibly corresponds to TRBD2 (5 bases). This CDR3 is 15 amino acids long. Germline CDR1 and CDR2: SGHTA and FQGNSA. With 7 bases removed from V and 10 bases from J, the gap between germline ends came to 24 bases. CDR3 amino acids: CASIPSSGRAAPQYF. CDR3 nucleotides: TGTGCCAGCATCCCTTCTTCTGGCCGAGCGGCTCCGCAGTATTTT.

This clonotype showed up just a few times. V usage is TRBV5-1 and J usage is TRBJ2-1; D perhaps matches TRBD1 (5 bases). The V gene's germline CDR1 is SGHRS and CDR2 YFSETQ. The CDR3 sequence is 13 residues long. The V end lost 0 bases, the J end lost 7 bases, and 8 bases lay between the germline ends. In nucleotides, the CDR3 is TGCGCCAGCAGCTTGGACAGGTTTAATGAGCAGTTCTTC. Its protein product is CASSLDRFNEQFF.

Comment on this clonotype: A junction end diverges from the germline sequence, so it may reflect a read error. Here the CDR3 DNA reads TGTGCCAGCAGCTTGGTTCCGGGACCGAACGCCGGGGAGCTGTTTTTT. Translating gives CASSLVPGPNAGELFF. The chain employs TRBV5-6 and TRBJ2-2, with D perhaps matching TRBD1 or TRBD2 (5 bases each). The germline V gene has CDR1 SGHDT and CDR2 YYEEEE. The CDR3 totals 16 residues. The whole variable domain, remainder taken from reference TRBV5-6 and TRBJ2-2, is DAGVTQSPTHLIKTRGQQVTLRCSPKSGHDTVSWYQQALGQGPQFIFQYYEEEERQRGNFPDRFSGHQFPNYSSELNVNALLLGDSALYLCASSLVPGPNAGELFFGEGSRLTVL.